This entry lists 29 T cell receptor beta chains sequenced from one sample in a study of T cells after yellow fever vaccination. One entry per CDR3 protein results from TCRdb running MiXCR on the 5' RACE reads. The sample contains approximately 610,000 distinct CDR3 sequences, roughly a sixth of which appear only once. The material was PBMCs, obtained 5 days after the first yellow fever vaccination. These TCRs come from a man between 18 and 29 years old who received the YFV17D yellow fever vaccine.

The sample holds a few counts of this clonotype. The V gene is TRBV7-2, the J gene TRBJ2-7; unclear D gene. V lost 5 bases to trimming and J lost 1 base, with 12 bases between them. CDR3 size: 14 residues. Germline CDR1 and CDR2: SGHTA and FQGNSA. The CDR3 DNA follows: TGTGCCAGCAGCCCCCCCGGCCTTTCCTACGAGCAGTACTTC. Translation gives CASSPPGLSYEQYF.

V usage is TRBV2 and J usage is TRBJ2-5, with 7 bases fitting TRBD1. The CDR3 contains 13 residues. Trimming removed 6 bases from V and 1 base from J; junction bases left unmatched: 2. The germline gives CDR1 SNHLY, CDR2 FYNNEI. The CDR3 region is CASRGDSQETQYF. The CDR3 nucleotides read TGTGCCAGCAGGGGGGACAGCCAAGAGACCCAGTACTTC.

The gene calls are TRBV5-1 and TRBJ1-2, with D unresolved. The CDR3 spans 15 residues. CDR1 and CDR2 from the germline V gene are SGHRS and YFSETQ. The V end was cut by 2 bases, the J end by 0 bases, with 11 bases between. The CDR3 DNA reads TGCGCCAGCAGCTTTACAGTCGCATCTAACTATGGCTACACCTTC. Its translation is CASSFTVASNYGYTF.

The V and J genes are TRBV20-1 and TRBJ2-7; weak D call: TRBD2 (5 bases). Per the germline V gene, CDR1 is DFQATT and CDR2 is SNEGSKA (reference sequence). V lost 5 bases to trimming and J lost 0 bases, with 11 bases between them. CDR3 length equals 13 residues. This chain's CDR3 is CSAPDWSSYEQYF. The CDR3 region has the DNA TGCAGTGCTCCGGACTGGAGCTCCTACGAGCAGTACTTC.

The CDR3 DNA reads as TGCGCCAGCAGCGAGAGATTGAGCACCGGGGAGCTGTTTTTT. Translating gives CASSERLSTGELFF. This rearrangement joins TRBV10-2 to TRBJ2-2; no firm D call. The germline gives CDR1 WSHSY, CDR2 SAAADI. Trimming pared 6 bases from V and 4 bases from J, leaving 12 bases between. This CDR3 region has 14 residues.

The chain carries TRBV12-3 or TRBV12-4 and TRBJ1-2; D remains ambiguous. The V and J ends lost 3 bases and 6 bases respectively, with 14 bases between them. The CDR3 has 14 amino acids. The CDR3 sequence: CASSFVTAHDGYTF. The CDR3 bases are TGTGCCAGCAGTTTTGTCACAGCGCATGATGGCTACACCTTC.

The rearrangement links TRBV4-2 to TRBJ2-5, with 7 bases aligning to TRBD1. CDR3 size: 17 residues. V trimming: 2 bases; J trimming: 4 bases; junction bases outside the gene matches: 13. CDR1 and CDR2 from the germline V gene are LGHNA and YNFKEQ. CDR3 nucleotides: TGTGCCAGCAGCCAAAAAGGGGGCAGGGCCATTGCAGAGACCCAGTACTTC. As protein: CASSQKGGRAIAETQYF.

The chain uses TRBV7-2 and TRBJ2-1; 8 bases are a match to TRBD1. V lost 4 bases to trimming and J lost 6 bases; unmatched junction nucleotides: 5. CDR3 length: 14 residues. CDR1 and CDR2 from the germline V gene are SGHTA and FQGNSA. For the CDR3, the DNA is TGTGCCAGCAGCTGGATCAGGGGGCTCAATGAGCAGTTCTTC. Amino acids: CASSWIRGLNEQFF.

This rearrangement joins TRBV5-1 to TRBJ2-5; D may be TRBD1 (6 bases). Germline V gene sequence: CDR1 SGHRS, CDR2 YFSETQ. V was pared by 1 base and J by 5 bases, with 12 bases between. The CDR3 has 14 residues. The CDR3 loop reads CASSLQGNGETQYF. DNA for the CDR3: TGCGCCAGCAGCTTGCAGGGGAACGGGGAGACCCAGTACTTC.

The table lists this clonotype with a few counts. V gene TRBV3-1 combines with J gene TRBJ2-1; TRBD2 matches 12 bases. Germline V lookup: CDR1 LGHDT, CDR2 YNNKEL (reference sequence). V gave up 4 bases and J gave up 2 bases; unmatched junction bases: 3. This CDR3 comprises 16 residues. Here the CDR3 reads CASSRWTSGAYNEQFF. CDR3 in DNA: TGTGCCAGCAGCCGATGGACTAGCGGGGCCTACAATGAGCAGTTCTTC.

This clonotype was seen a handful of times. CDR3 in amino acids: CASSLMGRTTTEQFF. Here the CDR3 DNA reads TGTGCCAGCAGCTTAATGGGACGAACTACGACTGAGCAGTTCTTC. V is TRBV7-8 and J is TRBJ2-1; D tentatively fits TRBD1 or TRBD2 (5 bases each). CDR1 is SGHVS and CDR2 is FQNEAQ in the germline V gene. The CDR3 extends over 15 amino acids. V was trimmed by 2 bases and J by 9 bases, leaving 17 bases between them.

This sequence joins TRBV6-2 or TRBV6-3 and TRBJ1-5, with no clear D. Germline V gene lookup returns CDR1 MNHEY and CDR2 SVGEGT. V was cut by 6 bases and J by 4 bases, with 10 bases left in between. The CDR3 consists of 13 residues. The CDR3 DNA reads TGTGCCAGCAGATTTGCGGGAAATCAGCCCCAGCATTTT. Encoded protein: CASRFAGNQPQHF.

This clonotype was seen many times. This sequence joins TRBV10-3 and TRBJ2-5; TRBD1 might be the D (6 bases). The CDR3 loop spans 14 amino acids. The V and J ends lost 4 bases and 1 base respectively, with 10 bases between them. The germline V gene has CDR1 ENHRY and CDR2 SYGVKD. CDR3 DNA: TGTGCCATCAGTGCAGGGGACGGCCAAGAGACCCAGTACTTC. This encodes CAISAGDGQETQYF.

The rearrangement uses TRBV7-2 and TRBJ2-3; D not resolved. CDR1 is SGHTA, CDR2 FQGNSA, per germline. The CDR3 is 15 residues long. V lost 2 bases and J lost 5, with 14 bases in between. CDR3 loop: CASSLLSSGRDTQYF. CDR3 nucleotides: TGTGCCAGCAGCTTATTGTCGAGTGGCAGAGATACGCAGTATTTT. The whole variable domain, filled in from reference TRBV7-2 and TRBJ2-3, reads GAGVSQSPSNKVTEKGKDVELRCDPISGHTALYWYRQSLGQGLEFLIYFQGNSAPDKSGLPSDRFSAERTGGSVSTLTIQRTQQEDSAVYLCASSLLSSGRDTQYFGPGTRLTVL.

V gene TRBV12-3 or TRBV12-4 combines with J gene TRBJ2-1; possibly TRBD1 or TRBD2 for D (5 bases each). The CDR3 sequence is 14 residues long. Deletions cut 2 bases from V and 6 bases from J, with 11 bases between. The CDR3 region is CASSLPGRGNEQFF. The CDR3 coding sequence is TGTGCCAGCAGTTTACCAGGGAGAGGCAATGAGCAGTTCTTC.

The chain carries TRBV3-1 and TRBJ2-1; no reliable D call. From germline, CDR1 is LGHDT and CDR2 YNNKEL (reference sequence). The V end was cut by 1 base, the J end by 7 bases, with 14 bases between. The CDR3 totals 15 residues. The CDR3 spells CASSQGPAPGNEQFF. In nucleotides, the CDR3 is TGTGCCAGCAGCCAAGGTCCCGCGCCCGGGAATGAGCAGTTCTTC.

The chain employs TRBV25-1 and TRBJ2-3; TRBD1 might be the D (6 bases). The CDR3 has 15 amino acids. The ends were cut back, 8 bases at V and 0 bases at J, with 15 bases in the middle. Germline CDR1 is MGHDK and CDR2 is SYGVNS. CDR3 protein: CASQGQPASTDTQYF. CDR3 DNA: TGTGCCAGCCAAGGACAGCCAGCTAGCACAGATACGCAGTATTTT.

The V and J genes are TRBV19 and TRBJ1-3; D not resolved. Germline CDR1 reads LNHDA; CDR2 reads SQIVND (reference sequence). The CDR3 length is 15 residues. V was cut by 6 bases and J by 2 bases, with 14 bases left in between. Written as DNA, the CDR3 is TGTGCCAGTAGCCCTCCCGGCTCTGCTGGAAACACCATATATTTT. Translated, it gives CASSPPGSAGNTIYF.

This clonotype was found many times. The CDR3 here is CASSLDSGRSEKLFF. The DNA of the CDR3 is TGTGCCAGCAGTCTTGACAGTGGCCGGAGCGAAAAACTGTTTTTT. The chain couples TRBV6-1 to TRBJ1-4, with D possibly being TRBD1 (5 bases). Trimming left V 5 bases short and J 8 bases short, with 18 bases between. Per germline, CDR1 MNHNS and CDR2 SASEGT. The CDR3 is 15 amino acids.

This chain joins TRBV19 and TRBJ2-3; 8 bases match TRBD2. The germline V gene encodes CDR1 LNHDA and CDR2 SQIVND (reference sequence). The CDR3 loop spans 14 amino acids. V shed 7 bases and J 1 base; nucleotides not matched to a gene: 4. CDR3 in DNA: TGTGCCAGTAATGTCGGGGGGGGCACAGATACGCAGTATTTT. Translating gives CASNVGGGTDTQYF.

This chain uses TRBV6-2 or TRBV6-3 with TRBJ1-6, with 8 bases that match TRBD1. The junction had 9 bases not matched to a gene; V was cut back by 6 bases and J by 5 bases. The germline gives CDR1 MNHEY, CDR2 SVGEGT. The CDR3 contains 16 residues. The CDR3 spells CASSPLWDRNNSPLHF. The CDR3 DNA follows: TGTGCCAGCAGCCCGCTTTGGGACAGGAATAATTCACCCCTCCACTTT.

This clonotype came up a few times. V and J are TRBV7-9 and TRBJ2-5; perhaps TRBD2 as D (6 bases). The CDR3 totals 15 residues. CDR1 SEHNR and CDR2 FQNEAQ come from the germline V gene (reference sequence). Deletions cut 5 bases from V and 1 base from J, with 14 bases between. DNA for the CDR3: TGTGCCAGCAGCCATAGCGGAGGGTTCCAAGAGACCCAGTACTTC. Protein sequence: CASSHSGGFQETQYF.

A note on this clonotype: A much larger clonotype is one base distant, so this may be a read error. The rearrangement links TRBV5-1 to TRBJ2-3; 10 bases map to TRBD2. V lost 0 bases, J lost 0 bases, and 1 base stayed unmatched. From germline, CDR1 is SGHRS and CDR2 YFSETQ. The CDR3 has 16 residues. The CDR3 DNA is TGCGCCAGCAGCTTGGTAGCGGGGGGTAGCACAGATACGCAGTATTTT. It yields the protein CASSLVAGGSTDTQYF.

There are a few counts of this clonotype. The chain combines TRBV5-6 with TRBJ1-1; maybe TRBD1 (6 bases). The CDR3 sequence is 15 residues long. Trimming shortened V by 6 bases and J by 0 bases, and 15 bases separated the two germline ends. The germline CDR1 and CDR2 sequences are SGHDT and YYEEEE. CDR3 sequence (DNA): TGTGCCAGCATCCCAACCGGGACAATGAACACTGAAGCTTTCTTT. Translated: CASIPTGTMNTEAFF.

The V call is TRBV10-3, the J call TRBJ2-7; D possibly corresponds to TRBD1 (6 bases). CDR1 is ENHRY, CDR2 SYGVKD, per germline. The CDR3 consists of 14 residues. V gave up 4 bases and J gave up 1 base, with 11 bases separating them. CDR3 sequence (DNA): TGTGCCATCAGTGCTCAGGGGTTTTCCTACGAGCAGTACGTC. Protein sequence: CAISAQGFSYEQYV.

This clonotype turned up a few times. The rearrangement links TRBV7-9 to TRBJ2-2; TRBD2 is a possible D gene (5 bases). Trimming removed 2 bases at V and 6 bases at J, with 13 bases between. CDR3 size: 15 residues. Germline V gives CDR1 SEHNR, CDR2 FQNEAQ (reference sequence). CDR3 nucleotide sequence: TGTGCCAGCAGCTTATATAGACGGGGTCCCGGGGAGCTGTTTTTT. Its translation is CASSLYRRGPGELFF.

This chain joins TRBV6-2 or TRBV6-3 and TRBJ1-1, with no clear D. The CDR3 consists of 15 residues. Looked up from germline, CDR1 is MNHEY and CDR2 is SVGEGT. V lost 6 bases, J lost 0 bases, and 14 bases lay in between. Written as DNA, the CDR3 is TGTGCCAGCAGACAAATCGGACGGGTGAACACTGAAGCTTTCTTT. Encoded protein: CASRQIGRVNTEAFF.

The CDR3 sequence: CASISGGRELFF. Here the CDR3 DNA reads TGTGCCAGCATTTCAGGGGGCAGGGAGCTGTTTTTT. This rearrangement joins TRBV28 to TRBJ2-2; 8 nucleotides match TRBD1. CDR3 length: 12 residues. Germline trimming cut 7 bases from V and 9 bases from J; bases unmatched to any gene: 4. Germline values: CDR1 MDHEN, CDR2 SYDVKM.

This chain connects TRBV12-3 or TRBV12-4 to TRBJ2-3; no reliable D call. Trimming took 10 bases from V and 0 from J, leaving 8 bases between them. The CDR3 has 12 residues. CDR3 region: CAIRRSTDTQYF. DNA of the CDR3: TGTGCCATTCGACGGAGCACAGATACGCAGTATTTT.